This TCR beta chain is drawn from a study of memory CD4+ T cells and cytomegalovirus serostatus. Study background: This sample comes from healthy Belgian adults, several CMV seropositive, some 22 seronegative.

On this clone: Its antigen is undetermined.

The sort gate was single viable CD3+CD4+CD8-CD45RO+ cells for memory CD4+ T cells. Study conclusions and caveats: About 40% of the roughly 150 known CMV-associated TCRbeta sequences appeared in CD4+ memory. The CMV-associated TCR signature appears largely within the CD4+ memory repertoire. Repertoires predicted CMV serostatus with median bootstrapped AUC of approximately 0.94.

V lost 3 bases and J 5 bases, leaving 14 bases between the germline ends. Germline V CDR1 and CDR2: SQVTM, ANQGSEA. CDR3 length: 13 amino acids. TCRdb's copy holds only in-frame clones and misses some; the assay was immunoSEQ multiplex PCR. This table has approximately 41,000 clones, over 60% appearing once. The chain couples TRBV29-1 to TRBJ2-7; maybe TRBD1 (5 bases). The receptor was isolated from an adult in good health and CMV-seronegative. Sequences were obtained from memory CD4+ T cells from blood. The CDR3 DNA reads TGCAGCGTTGAGCGGCAGGGTGATGACGAGCAGTACTTC. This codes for CSVERQGDDEQYF.